The 4 T cell receptor beta chains below come from one sample, sequenced in a study of CD8+ T cells in alopecia areata. cDNA serving as the sequencing template came from extracted, reverse transcribed RNA. The protocol was immunoSEQ multiplex PCR, while the TCRdb copy is restricted to in-frame clones and leaves out a portion. The sample yields approximately 180,000 clones, approximately 53% seen once. Treatment defined: oral pan-JAK inhibitor, 5-10 mg twice daily. The sample here was CD8+ T cells sorted from blood, taken at week 24, from a patient treated with tofacitinib. The receptors shown here come from a human donor with alopecia areata.

The CDR3 coding sequence is TGCAGCGTTCATGGTATAACAGGCCCTCACGGAAACGAGCAGTACTTC. Residues: CSVHGITGPHGNEQYF. The V call is TRBV29-1, the J call TRBJ2-7; a possible D gene is TRBD1 (5 bases). The germline gives CDR1 SQVTM, CDR2 ANQGSEA. This CDR3 spans 16 amino acids. Trimming shortened V by 5 bases and J by 5 bases, and 25 bases separated the two germline ends.

This chain links TRBV15 with TRBJ2-3; D unclear. The CDR3 has 14 residues. From germline, CDR1 is LNHNV and CDR2 YYDKDF (reference sequence). V was cut by 9 bases and J by 0 bases, with 13 bases left in between. CDR3 nucleotide sequence: TGTGCCACTCGCCCGGAGCTGAGCACAGATACGCAGTATTTT. Encoded protein: CATRPELSTDTQYF.

This clone was seen only a few times. The chain recombines TRBV29-1 with TRBJ2-1, with D possibly matching TRBD1 (6 bases). V lost 4 bases to trimming and J lost 4 bases, with 17 bases between them. The CDR3 contains 15 residues. CDR1 and CDR2 (germline): SQVTM, ANQGSEA. The CDR3 reads CSVGMGNRVYNEQFF. The DNA of the CDR3 is TGCAGCGTTGGAATGGGGAACAGGGTGTACAATGAGCAGTTCTTC.

This clone was picked up a small number of times. V gene TRBV15 combines with J gene TRBJ1-1; D is unclear. V lost 3 bases, J lost 0 bases, and 23 bases lay in between. This CDR3 is built from 19 residues. Germline V lookup: CDR1 LNHNV, CDR2 YYDKDF (reference sequence). The CDR3 DNA follows: TGTGCCACCAGCAGGTCGGATCCCCCTCTTAGTGGGATGAACACTGAAGCTTTCTTT. Amino acid sequence: CATSRSDPPLSGMNTEAFF.